The 22 T cell receptor beta chains below all came from one sample that was sequenced in a study of blood T cells in healthy people across ages. Primers used in a second PCR of roughly 6 to 11 cycles were a sample-barcoded 5' primer and a J-beta primer mix. Each CDR3 protein gets one entry after TCRdb re-called the 5' RACE reads with MiXCR. The data show 1.5 million to 2 million distinct CDR3 sequences, around half seen once. Sequencing used blood. The source of these receptors is a woman in her thirties or forties in good health.

The chain joins TRBV28 to TRBJ1-6; 7 bases match TRBD1. This CDR3 region has 14 residues. CDR1 and CDR2 from the germline V gene are MDHEN and SYDVKM. The V segment lost 11 bases and the J segment 7 bases; nucleotides outside the gene matches: 11. For the CDR3, the DNA is TGTGCCGACCGAGGGGGCGCGTCAAATTCACCCCTCCACTTT. Protein product: CADRGGASNSPLHF.

This chain connects TRBV4-1 to TRBJ1-5; no clear D gene. The CDR3 spans 15 residues. V lost 0 bases to trimming and J lost 6 bases, with 12 bases between them. Germline CDR1 reads MGHRA; CDR2 reads YSYEKL. The CDR3 is CASSQEEGLGQPQHF. DNA for the CDR3: TGCGCCAGCAGCCAAGAGGAGGGTCTGGGTCAGCCCCAGCATTTT.

J is TRBJ2-3 and V is TRBV7-8; 9 bases line up with TRBD1. This CDR3 is 14 amino acids long. Germline loops: CDR1 SGHVS, CDR2 FQNEAQ. V gave up 6 bases and J gave up 8 bases; unmatched junction bases: 9. The CDR3 loop is CASSARDRAFTQYF. The CDR3, as DNA: TGTGCCAGCAGTGCCCGGGACAGGGCCTTTACGCAGTATTTT.

Comments on this clonotype: Germline and junction disagree at one end, which may indicate a read error. The CDR3 nucleotides are TGTGCTAGCAGCCAAGGGACAGGGACCAGCACAGATACGCAGTATTTT. Its protein product is CASSQGTGTSTDTQYF. The chain uses TRBV7-7 and TRBJ2-3; TRBD1 agrees at 9 bases. The germline V gene has CDR1 SSHAT and CDR2 FNYEAQ (reference sequence). The CDR3 length is 16 residues.

The chain carries TRBV20-1 and TRBJ1-4; D not certain. Germline V gives CDR1 DFQATT, CDR2 SNEGSKA (reference sequence). V lost 3 bases, J lost 5 bases, and 13 bases lay in between. The CDR3 sequence is 14 residues long. Written as DNA, the CDR3 is TGCAGTGCTAGCAAAACAGTTAACAATGAAAAACTGTTTTTT. It is translated as CSASKTVNNEKLFF.

This clonotype turned up a few times. This chain's CDR3 is CSARTDSNQPQHF. In DNA form, the CDR3 reads TGCAGTGCTAGGACAGATAGCAATCAGCCCCAGCATTTT. The chain carries TRBV20-1 and TRBJ1-5, with a tentative D call TRBD1 (5 bases). This CDR3 spans 13 amino acids. V was cut by 3 bases and J by 0 bases, with 6 bases left in between. Per the germline V gene, CDR1 is DFQATT and CDR2 is SNEGSKA (reference sequence).

The genes are TRBV29-1 and TRBJ2-7, with D hard to call. Per germline, CDR1 SQVTM and CDR2 ANQGSEA. Trimming removed 8 bases from V and 4 bases from J, with 12 bases in between. The CDR3 has 11 residues. The CDR3 here is CSIRRGYEQYF. In nucleotides, the CDR3 is TGCAGCATCCGGAGAGGTTACGAGCAGTACTTC.

This chain links TRBV10-3 with TRBJ1-6; D not certain. This CDR3 has 14 residues. Looked up from germline, CDR1 is ENHRY and CDR2 is SYGVKD. The ends were cut back, 3 bases at V and 12 bases at J, with 15 bases in the middle. This chain's CDR3 is CAISDSQVSLPLHF. In DNA form, the CDR3 reads TGTGCCATCAGTGACAGCCAGGTGTCTTTACCCCTCCACTTT.

The chain uses TRBV4-1 and TRBJ2-7; a possible D gene is TRBD1 (6 bases). The V gene lost 1 base and the J gene lost 2 bases, with 15 bases spanning the gap. The CDR3 sequence is 16 residues long. From germline, CDR1 is MGHRA and CDR2 YSYEKL. CDR3 sequence reads: CASSQGGQGRAYEQYF. CDR3 nucleotide sequence: TGCGCCAGCAGCCAAGGCGGGCAGGGGAGAGCCTACGAGCAGTACTTC.

In its sample, this clonotype was seen many times. CDR3 DNA sequence: TGCAGCGTTGAAGAGGGGACAGGGCTTTACGAGCAGTACTTC. Protein product: CSVEEGTGLYEQYF. The rearrangement links TRBV29-1 to TRBJ2-7, with 9 bases lining up with TRBD1. CDR1 is SQVTM, CDR2 ANQGSEA, per germline. Trimming took 0 bases from V and 4 from J; bases not matched to a gene: 4. The CDR3 runs 14 residues.

There are a few counts of this clonotype. The chain couples TRBV7-2 to TRBJ2-5, with 8 bases matching TRBD1. Germline CDR1 is SGHTA and CDR2 is FQGNSA. The CDR3 runs 15 residues. J lost 5 bases, V lost 1 base, and 6 bases had no gene match. DNA for the CDR3: TGTGCCAGCAGCTTAGGCTACAGGGGGATGGAGACCCAGTACTTC. Its translation: CASSLGYRGMETQYF. Drawing the rest from reference TRBV7-2 and TRBJ2-5, the complete variable domain is GAGVSQSPSNKVTEKGKDVELRCDPISGHTALYWYRQSLGQGLEFLIYFQGNSAPDKSGLPSDRFSAERTGGSVSTLTIQRTQQEDSAVYLCASSLGYRGMETQYFGPGTRLLVL.

This clonotype was detected only a few times. V and J are TRBV7-2 and TRBJ2-1; D may be TRBD1 or TRBD2 (5 bases each). V lost 1 base and J 8 bases, leaving 15 bases between the germline ends. This CDR3 is built from 15 residues. The germline V gene has CDR1 SGHTA and CDR2 FQGNSA. The CDR3 reads CASSLGGAAGYEQFF. DNA of the CDR3: TGTGCCAGCAGCTTAGGAGGGGCCGCGGGTTATGAGCAGTTCTTC.

The chain joins TRBV5-1 to TRBJ1-2; D not certain. The CDR3 totals 13 residues. Germline V gene sequence: CDR1 SGHRS, CDR2 YFSETQ. Deletions cut 1 base from V and 4 bases from J, with 8 bases between. CDR3 DNA: TGCGCCAGCAGCTTGCTCAGTACCTATGGCTACACCTTC. This gives the protein CASSLLSTYGYTF.

The V and J genes are TRBV12-3 or TRBV12-4 and TRBJ2-2; D remains ambiguous. The CDR3 totals 14 residues. The ends were cut back, 1 base at V and 0 bases at J, with 3 bases in the middle. The CDR3 DNA reads TGTGCCAGCAGTTTAGACGCGAACACCGGGGAGCTGTTTTTT. Translated: CASSLDANTGELFF.

This sequence joins TRBV3-1 and TRBJ1-1; D is possibly TRBD1 (5 bases). The CDR3 loop spans 15 amino acids. V lost 1 base and J lost 1, with 10 bases in between. Germline V gene lookup returns CDR1 LGHDT and CDR2 YNNKEL (reference sequence). The CDR3 coding sequence is TGTGCCAGCAGCCAAGGCGGGGCGGCGAACACTGAAGCTTTCTTT. Its translation is CASSQGGAANTEAFF.

The gene calls are TRBV2 and TRBJ2-4; 7 bases are shared with TRBD1. Germline V gives CDR1 SNHLY, CDR2 FYNNEI. Trimming took 4 bases from V and 4 from J; bases not matched to a gene: 10. This CDR3 region has 16 residues. Written as DNA, the CDR3 is TGTGCCAGCAGTGTGGGGACAGAGGGATTAAAAAACATTCAGTACTTC. It is translated as CASSVGTEGLKNIQYF.

A few counts support this clonotype. The junction shows a germline mismatch at one end, possibly a read error. V and J are TRBV6-5 and TRBJ1-1; no definite D call. The CDR3 extends over 13 amino acids. Germline V gene lookup returns CDR1 MNHEY and CDR2 SVGAGI. For the CDR3, the DNA is TGTGCCAGCAGTTACGCCGAGAACGCTGAAGCTTTCTTT. Translating it yields CASSYAENAEAFF.

The J gene is TRBJ1-2, the V gene TRBV28; TRBD1 matches 7 bases. Trimming removed 6 bases from V and 1 base from J; junction bases left unmatched: 14. Germline values: CDR1 MDHEN, CDR2 SYDVKM. The CDR3 runs 17 residues. The chain's CDR3 is CASRATGANPLNYGYTF. DNA of the CDR3: TGTGCCAGCAGGGCAACAGGGGCGAACCCACTTAACTATGGCTACACCTTC.

V gene TRBV6-6 combines with J gene TRBJ2-1, with D unclear. The CDR3 sequence is 13 residues long. CDR1 is MNHNY and CDR2 is SVGAGI in the germline V gene (reference sequence). V lost 6 bases, J lost 5 bases, and 11 bases lay in between. As DNA, the CDR3 is TGTGCCAGCAGCAACTCCAGGAACAATGAGCAGTTCTTC. Encoded protein: CASSNSRNNEQFF.

This clonotype was counted only a few times. The V call is TRBV12-3 or TRBV12-4, the J call TRBJ2-3; 13 bases match TRBD2. V lost 5 bases, J lost 1 base, and 3 bases stayed unmatched. This CDR3 has 16 residues. The CDR3 loop reads CASSRGTSGGTDTQYF. The CDR3 bases are TGTGCCAGCAGTCGGGGGACTAGCGGGGGCACAGATACGCAGTATTTT.

The genes are TRBV3-1 and TRBJ2-3; D unclear. Trimming left V 3 bases short and J 4 bases short, with 8 bases between. This CDR3 spans 13 amino acids. Germline V gives CDR1 LGHDT, CDR2 YNNKEL (reference sequence). The CDR3 spells CASSQVDSDTQYF. DNA of the CDR3: TGTGCCAGCAGCCAGGTTGACTCAGATACGCAGTATTTT.

This chain uses TRBV28 with TRBJ2-5, with unresolved D. Germline V CDR1 and CDR2: MDHEN, SYDVKM. This CDR3 is built from 12 residues. V was cut by 4 bases and J by 9 bases, with 12 bases left in between. The DNA of the CDR3 is TGTGCCAGCAGTTCGTCAACATGGGCCCAGTACTTC. Protein: CASSSSTWAQYF.